This TCR beta chain was obtained from a study of blood T cells in healthy people across ages. Study-wide results and limits: Roughly linear age-related decline in beta diversity appeared, significant by age roughly 40.

Notes on this clonotype: The antigen remains unidentified.

A second PCR, run for roughly 7 to 11 cycles, used a sample-barcoded 5' primer plus a J-beta primer mix. One entry per CDR3 protein, called by TCRdb with MiXCR from the 5' RACE reads. The table includes over 1,500,000 distinct CDR3 sequences, less than 50% detected once. Trimming shortened V by 8 bases and J by 0 bases, and 23 bases separated the two germline ends. CDR3 length: 17 residues. Looked up from germline, CDR1 is SQVTM and CDR2 is ANQGSEA. The V and J genes are TRBV29-1 and TRBJ2-1; D is ambiguous. This TCR was recovered from a woman between 40 and 55 years old in good health. Source material: blood. The CDR3 DNA reads as TGCAGCTCAACCCCCGGGCCTAGTAGTAGCTCCTACAATGAGCAGTTCTTC. This encodes CSSTPGPSSSSYNEQFF.